The sequence of this T cell receptor (beta chain) was determined in a study of cytomegalovirus exposure and HLA in healthy donors. General study points: Accounts indicate the classifier identified cytomegalovirus status with strong specificity and sensitivity.

With V trimmed by 2 bases and J by 5 bases, 2 bases remained unmatched. CDR3 length equals 13 residues. CDR1 MNHNY and CDR2 SVGAGI come from the germline V gene (reference sequence). 13 Jbeta primers and 60 Vbeta primers were used for the PCR. TCRdb's copy holds only in-frame clones and misses some; the assay was immunoSEQ multiplex PCR. The sample carries about 110,000 clones, 70% to 80% recorded once. This clone was seen many times. Its antigen is unknown. J is TRBJ2-7 and V is TRBV6-6, with 8 positions matching TRBD1. This clonotype originated in a man younger than 30 in good health and CMV-seronegative. The source material was PBMCs. As DNA, the CDR3 is TGTGCCAGCAGTTACGACAGGGGAAACGAGCAGTACTTC. Translated: CASSYDRGNEQYF.